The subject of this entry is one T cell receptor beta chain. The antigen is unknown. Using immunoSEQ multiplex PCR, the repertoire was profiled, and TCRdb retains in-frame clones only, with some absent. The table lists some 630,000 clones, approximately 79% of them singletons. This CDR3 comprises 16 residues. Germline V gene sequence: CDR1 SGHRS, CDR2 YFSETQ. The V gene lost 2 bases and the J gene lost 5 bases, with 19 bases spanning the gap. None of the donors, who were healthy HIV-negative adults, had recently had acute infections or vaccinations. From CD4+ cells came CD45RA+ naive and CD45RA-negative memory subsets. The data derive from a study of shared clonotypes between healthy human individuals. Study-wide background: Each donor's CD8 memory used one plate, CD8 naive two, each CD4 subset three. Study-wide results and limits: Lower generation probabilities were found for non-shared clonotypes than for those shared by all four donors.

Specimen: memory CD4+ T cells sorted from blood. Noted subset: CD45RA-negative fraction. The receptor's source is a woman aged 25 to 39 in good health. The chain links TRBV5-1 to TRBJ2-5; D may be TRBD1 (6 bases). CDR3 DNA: TGCGCCAGCAGCTTCTCCGGGACACAAGGCCGGGAGACCCAGTACTTC. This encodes CASSFSGTQGRETQYF.